The 15 T cell receptor beta chains below all came from one sample that was sequenced in a study of shared clonotypes between healthy human individuals. The table came from immunoSEQ multiplex PCR; TCRdb's copy has only in-frame clones and leaves some out. The sample has some 2 million clones; about 95% are singletons. Positively selected for CCR7, the CD45RO-negative cells used as naive CD8 cells excluded terminally differentiated effector memory CD45RA+ cells. Sequencing was done on a sample of naive CD8+ T cells sorted from blood. The origin of the receptors is a man between 18 and 29 years old in good health.

This chain joins TRBV19 and TRBJ2-1; no clear D. Germline CDR1 LNHDA, CDR2 SQIVND (reference sequence). The V and J ends lost 3 bases and 3 bases respectively, with 12 bases between them. The CDR3 loop spans 15 amino acids. CDR3 nucleotide sequence: TGTGCCAGTAGTATCCAAGGCGCCGGCTACAATGAGCAGTTCTTC. This gives the protein CASSIQGAGYNEQFF.

The chain couples TRBV9 to TRBJ1-3, with a tentative D call TRBD1 (5 bases). Germline V gene lookup returns CDR1 SGDLS and CDR2 YYNGEE. The CDR3 is 16 residues long. Trimming removed 6 bases at V and 2 bases at J, with 18 bases between. CDR3 amino acids: CASTLLGDSPGNTIYF. CDR3 coding DNA: TGTGCCAGCACCCTACTCGGGGACTCGCCTGGAAACACCATATATTTT.

The CDR3 loop is CASSEGREWAFF. The CDR3 region has the DNA TGTGCCAGCAGTGAAGGGAGGGAGTGGGCTTTCTTT. The chain is built from TRBV6-1 and TRBJ1-1; D is unresolved. V was cut by 1 base and J by 11 bases, with 11 bases left in between. This CDR3 contains 12 residues. Per germline, CDR1 MNHNS and CDR2 SASEGT.

This chain links TRBV30 with TRBJ1-2; D might be TRBD1 (6 bases). CDR1 and CDR2 (germline): GTSNPN, SVGIG (reference sequence). Trimming cost V 7 bases and J 8 bases, with 20 bases left between them. The CDR3 runs to 13 residues. CDR3 nucleotides: TGTGCCTTGAAGGTACGGGGGCGAAAGGGCTACACCTTC. Translation: CALKVRGRKGYTF. Looking up the rest from reference TRBV30 and TRBJ1-2 gives the full variable domain: SQTIHQWPATLVQPVGSPLSLECTVEGTSNPNLYWYRQAAGRGLQLLFYSVGIGQISSEVPQNLSASRPQDRQFILSSKKLLLSDSGFYLCALKVRGRKGYTFGSGTRLTVV.

This clone was seen just once. This chain joins TRBV7-9 and TRBJ2-3; 8 positions agree with TRBD2. Per germline, CDR1 SEHNR and CDR2 FQNEAQ (reference sequence). This CDR3 is built from 14 residues. V shed 6 bases, J shed 4 bases, and the junction held 6 bases outside the gene matches. Here the CDR3 DNA reads TGTGCCAGCAGTCCGAGCGGGAGAGCAGATACGCAGTATTTT. Protein product: CASSPSGRADTQYF.

The genes are TRBV10-3 and TRBJ1-1, with a tentative D call TRBD1 (5 bases). CDR3 length equals 12 residues. The germline CDR1 and CDR2 sequences are ENHRY and SYGVKD. V was pared by 4 bases and J by 7 bases, with 10 bases between. The CDR3 DNA sequence: TGTGCCATCAGTGGGGGGACCGTTGAAGCTTTCTTT. Its protein product is CAISGGTVEAFF.

The rearrangement joins TRBV5-4 to TRBJ1-2, with no clear D. This CDR3 region has 14 residues. V dropped 2 bases and J dropped 0 bases, with 8 bases sitting between them. The V gene's germline CDR1 is SGHNT and CDR2 YYREEE (reference sequence). The DNA of the CDR3 is TGTGCCAGCAGCTTCCCAGAAGCTAACTATGGCTACACCTTC. As protein: CASSFPEANYGYTF.

The rearrangement links TRBV4-1 to TRBJ2-7; 9 bases agree with TRBD2. The CDR3 covers 17 residues. Germline CDR1 is MGHRA and CDR2 is YSYEKL. After removal of 5 bases from V and 1 base from J, the junction contained 12 bases not matched to a gene. The CDR3 nucleotides read TGCGCCAGCAGCGACGAACCTTCTCTAGCGGGATCCTACGAGCAGTACTTC. Translation gives CASSDEPSLAGSYEQYF.

The V gene is TRBV5-4, the J gene TRBJ1-1, with D possibly being TRBD1 (6 bases). CDR1 is SGHNT, CDR2 YYREEE, per germline (reference sequence). This CDR3 comprises 12 residues. V lost 3 bases to trimming and J lost 11 bases, with 14 bases between them. The CDR3 nucleotides read TGTGCCAGCAGCTCAACCGACAGGTCCGCTTTCTTT. Its translation is CASSSTDRSAFF. The whole variable domain, filled in from reference TRBV5-4 and TRBJ1-1, reads ETGVTQSPTHLIKTRGQQVTLRCSSQSGHNTVSWYQQALGQGPQFIFQYYREEENGRGNFPPRFSGLQFPNYSSELNVNALELDDSALYLCASSSTDRSAFFGQGTRLTVV.

This chain uses TRBV6-5 with TRBJ2-3; 12 bases match TRBD2. Germline V gives CDR1 MNHEY, CDR2 SVGAGI. The CDR3 totals 15 residues. The trim removed 6 bases at V and 4 bases at J, leaving 5 bases unmatched. CDR3 amino acids: CASSPGLAGSDTQYF. DNA for the CDR3: TGTGCCAGCAGCCCAGGACTAGCGGGGTCAGATACGCAGTATTTT.

The J gene is TRBJ1-3, the V gene TRBV29-1, with D possibly being TRBD1 (5 bases). This CDR3 is built from 13 residues. Per the germline V gene, CDR1 is SQVTM and CDR2 is ANQGSEA. With 6 bases removed from V and 6 bases from J, the gap between germline ends came to 15 bases. The CDR3: CSVRAGNENTIYF. CDR3 nucleotide sequence: TGCAGCGTGAGGGCAGGGAACGAAAACACCATATATTTT.

The rearrangement links TRBV5-6 to TRBJ2-7, with 12 positions matching TRBD1. The CDR3 spans 13 residues. Germline V lookup: CDR1 SGHDT, CDR2 YYEEEE. V was clipped by 5 bases and J by 4 bases; unmatched bases: 1. CDR3 in amino acids: CASRGQGAYEQYF. The CDR3 DNA is TGTGCCAGCAGGGGACAGGGGGCGTACGAGCAGTACTTC.

The rearrangement joins TRBV11-1 to TRBJ1-3; D call uncertain. In germline, CDR1 is SGHAT, CDR2 FQDESV (reference sequence). This CDR3 comprises 16 residues. Trimming took off 5 bases at V and 0 bases at J, with 14 bases between the two ends. In DNA, the CDR3 is TGTGCCAGCAGCAAGTGTGCGGGATTCTCTGGAAACACCATATATTTT. It specifies CASSKCAGFSGNTIYF.

Written as DNA, the CDR3 is TGTGCCGCCTCCTCTCCCGGGACCGTTTTTTATGGCTACACCTTC. Protein sequence: CAASSPGTVFYGYTF. This rearrangement joins TRBV28 to TRBJ1-2, with D perhaps TRBD1 (5 bases). V lost 11 bases to trimming and J lost 5 bases, with 24 bases between them. CDR1 and CDR2 (germline): MDHEN, SYDVKM. The CDR3 consists of 15 residues.

The rearrangement joins TRBV29-1 to TRBJ2-3; no firm D call. The CDR3 contains 13 residues. Trimming pared 4 bases from V and 3 bases from J, leaving 11 bases between. CDR1 SQVTM and CDR2 ANQGSEA come from the germline V gene. The CDR3 spells CSVVAARTDTQYF. The CDR3 nucleotides read TGCAGCGTTGTGGCTGCCAGAACAGATACGCAGTATTTT.